Below, 20 T cell receptor beta chains from the same sample are listed, as sequenced in a study of T-cell memory formation after mild COVID-19. From the 5' RACE reads, TCRdb called clonotypes with MiXCR, one entry per CDR3 protein. The table shows around 340,000 distinct CDR3 sequences, with 10% to 15% occurring only once. The sequenced sample consisted of PBMCs or a T cell subset sorted from them (not recorded which). The receptors were sampled from a man aged 18 to 29 who had mild COVID-19 (a few samples of this study predate the infection). Cell type and time point are not known.

CDR3 amino acids: CSARDPSSSGVLGRETQYF. The CDR3 coding sequence is TGCAGTGCTAGAGATCCGTCGTCTAGCGGGGTATTGGGCCGAGAGACCCAGTACTTC. V usage is TRBV20-1 and J usage is TRBJ2-5; TRBD2 agrees at 9 bases. Trimming cost V 0 bases and J 4 bases; bases outside gene matches: 18. The CDR3 is made up of 19 amino acids. In germline, CDR1 is DFQATT, CDR2 SNEGSKA (reference sequence).

Only a few counts were recorded for this clonotype. Its ends do not fully match the called genes, so a read error is possible. The chain has TRBV5-6 and TRBJ2-1; TRBD2 agrees at 11 bases. Germline CDR1 and CDR2: SGHDT and YYEEEE. CDR3 size: 18 residues. CDR3 protein: CAGSSQLAGALRVNEQFF. The CDR3 nucleotides are TGTGCCGGCAGCTCCCAACTAGCGGGGGCGCTACGGGTCAATGAGCAGTTCTTC.

This clonotype was seen a few times. The chain employs TRBV5-1 and TRBJ1-1, with D unclear. Trimming shortened V by 5 bases and J by 1 base, and 12 bases separated the two germline ends. There are 14 residues in the CDR3. Looked up from germline, CDR1 is SGHRS and CDR2 is YFSETQ. In DNA, the CDR3 is TGCGCCAGCAGTGGCCTCGAAGGGAACACTGAAGCTTTCTTT. This encodes CASSGLEGNTEAFF. The full variable domain, with the rest looked up from reference TRBV5-1 and TRBJ1-1, is KAGVTQTPRYLIKTRGQQVTLSCSPISGHRSVSWYQQTPGQGLQFLFEYFSETQRNKGNFPGRFSGRQFSNSRSEMNVSTLELGDSALYLCASSGLEGNTEAFFGQGTRLTVV.

In this sample, this clonotype turned up many times. The V call is TRBV27, the J call TRBJ2-7; possible D gene TRBD2, 6 bases. CDR1 and CDR2 (germline): MNHEY, SMNVEV (reference sequence). The CDR3 length is 12 residues. Trimming took 4 bases from V and 6 from J, leaving 10 bases between them. CDR3 loop: CASSSLSGEQYV. The CDR3 nucleotides are TGTGCCAGCAGTTCCCTTAGCGGCGAGCAGTACGTC.

This clonotype was picked up a small number of times. The gene calls are TRBV12-3 or TRBV12-4 and TRBJ2-2; unclear D gene. The CDR3 contains 14 residues. Trimming took 6 bases from V and 6 from J, leaving 14 bases between them. The CDR3 region has the DNA TGTGCCAGCAGAGGGTACTTGGGCGCCGGGGAGCTGTTTTTT. Translation: CASRGYLGAGELFF.

The DNA for the CDR3 is TGTGCCAGCAGTTATCAGGAGGGGTCCTACGAGCAGTACTTC. Translated, it gives CASSYQEGSYEQYF. The rearrangement joins TRBV12-3 or TRBV12-4 to TRBJ2-7; D is perhaps TRBD2 (6 bases). V was pared by 4 bases and J by 1 base, with 11 bases between. The CDR3 covers 14 residues.

This clonotype was seen a few times. V gene TRBV20-1 combines with J gene TRBJ1-1; D perhaps matches TRBD1 (5 bases). V was shortened by 5 bases and J by 7 bases, with 11 bases between the two germline ends. The CDR3 has 11 amino acids. Germline V CDR1 and CDR2: DFQATT, SNEGSKA (reference sequence). The CDR3 nucleotides are TGCAGTGCTGGCAGGGAGGTTGAAGCTTTCTTT. Translating it yields CSAGREVEAFF.

The V and J genes are TRBV5-5 and TRBJ2-3; 15 bases align to TRBD2. Germline loops: CDR1 SGHKS, CDR2 YYEKEE (reference sequence). CDR3 size: 17 residues. V trimming: 0 bases; J trimming: 4 bases; junction bases outside the gene matches: 3. CDR3 coding DNA: TGTGCCAGCAGCTTGGGGACTAGCGGGGGGGCCGCAGATACGCAGTATTTT. It specifies CASSLGTSGGAADTQYF.

This clonotype has more than one count but fewer than ten. The chain combines TRBV14 with TRBJ1-5; D uncertain. This CDR3 spans 14 amino acids. Germline V lookup: CDR1 SGHDN, CDR2 FVKESK. V shed 1 base and J shed 3 bases, with 7 bases lying between them. CDR3 in amino acids: CASSQGSNNQPQHF. Written as DNA, the CDR3 is TGTGCCAGCAGCCAAGGGAGCAACAATCAGCCCCAGCATTTT. The full variable domain, completed using reference TRBV14 and TRBJ1-5, is EAGVTQFPSHSVIEKGQTVTLRCDPISGHDNLYWYRRVMGKEIKFLLHFVKESKQDESGMPNNRFLAERTGGTYSTLKVQPAELEDSGVYFCASSQGSNNQPQHFGDGTRLSIL.

This clonotype was detected only a few times. The chain uses TRBV5-1 and TRBJ1-2, with D unresolved. V shed 0 bases and J shed 7 bases, with 7 bases lying between them. The CDR3 length is 12 residues. From germline, CDR1 is SGHRS and CDR2 YFSETQ. In DNA form, the CDR3 reads TGCGCCAGCAGCTTGGAGGGTCGTGGCTACACCTTC. It codes for CASSLEGRGYTF.

The chain has TRBV11-3 and TRBJ2-3; D gene ambiguous. V lost 3 bases, J lost 1 base, and 11 bases lay in between. CDR3 length equals 15 residues. Germline V CDR1 and CDR2: SGHNT, YENEEA. CDR3 protein: CASSFGQDGTDTQYF. The CDR3 bases are TGTGCCAGCAGCTTCGGCCAGGATGGCACAGATACGCAGTATTTT.

At least ten counts were recorded for this clonotype. The chain employs TRBV7-6 and TRBJ1-5; 8 nucleotides match TRBD1. This CDR3 comprises 13 residues. Germline lookup yields CDR1 SGHVS and CDR2 FNYEAQ. The ends lost 3 bases at V and 7 bases at J; junction bases unmatched: 2. CDR3 region: CASSFGQGQPQHF. DNA for the CDR3: TGTGCCAGCAGCTTTGGACAGGGCCAGCCCCAGCATTTT.

This clonotype was seen a few times. The chain joins TRBV6-5 to TRBJ1-5; the D is unclear. The CDR3 is 16 residues long. Germline CDR1 MNHEY, CDR2 SVGAGI. Trimming shortened V by 6 bases and J by 0 bases, and 15 bases separated the two germline ends. The CDR3 here is CASRYSRYYSNQPQHF. The CDR3 nucleotides are TGTGCCAGCAGGTACAGCCGCTACTATAGCAATCAGCCCCAGCATTTT.

V usage is TRBV20-1 and J usage is TRBJ2-2; unclear D gene. This CDR3 has 15 amino acids. Trimming took off 1 base at V and 4 bases at J, with 13 bases between the two ends. Germline CDR1 is DFQATT and CDR2 is SNEGSKA (reference sequence). The DNA for the CDR3 is TGCAGTGCTAGAGTCCTCCTCAAGGGCACCGGGGAGCTGTTTTTT. This encodes CSARVLLKGTGELFF.

In this sample, this clonotype turned up a few times. This chain joins TRBV4-1 and TRBJ1-1; TRBD1 is a possible D gene (5 bases). CDR1 and CDR2 (germline): MGHRA, YSYEKL. This CDR3 has 14 amino acids. The ends were cut back, 0 bases at V and 3 bases at J, with 8 bases in the middle. In DNA, the CDR3 is TGCGCCAGCAGCCAAGATGGGGGGTACACTGAAGCTTTCTTT. Its protein product is CASSQDGGYTEAFF.

The sample holds one count of this clonotype. The chain couples TRBV11-2 to TRBJ2-1, with 7 bases matching TRBD2. CDR1 SGHAT and CDR2 FQNNGV come from the germline V gene. The J segment lost 4 bases and the V segment lost 6 bases, leaving 6 bases of the junction unmatched. The CDR3 has 14 amino acids. The CDR3: CASRSVRGYNEQFF. CDR3 bases: TGTGCCAGCAGATCTGTGCGGGGGTACAATGAGCAGTTCTTC.

V and J are TRBV4-3 and TRBJ2-7; 9 nucleotides match TRBD2. Trimming took 1 base from V and 2 from J; bases not matched to a gene: 9. CDR3 length: 17 amino acids. Germline V gene sequence: CDR1 LGHNA, CDR2 YSLEER. CDR3 loop: CASSQALQVAGAYEQYF. CDR3 in DNA: TGCGCCAGCAGCCAAGCTTTACAGGTAGCGGGGGCCTACGAGCAGTACTTC.

This clonotype was seen only a few times. V is TRBV6-6 and J is TRBJ1-2, with 8 bases identical to TRBD1. Looked up from germline, CDR1 is MNHNY and CDR2 is SVGAGI (reference sequence). The CDR3 has 14 residues. J lost 6 bases, V lost 5 bases, and 8 bases had no gene match. The CDR3 DNA sequence: TGTGCCAGCAGTAAACCGGGGACAGGCCATGGCTACACCTTC. It is translated as CASSKPGTGHGYTF.

In its sample, this clonotype was seen a few times. The J gene is TRBJ2-7, the V gene TRBV4-3; 7 positions match TRBD2. The CDR3 spans 17 residues. The V gene's germline CDR1 is LGHNA and CDR2 YSLEER. With V trimmed by 1 base and J by 6 bases, 15 bases remained unmatched. The CDR3 DNA reads TGCGCCAGCAGCCAAGCCCTGGGCGGGGGTTATTTGCGCGAGCAGTACTTC. Residues: CASSQALGGGYLREQYF.

This clonotype was seen more than once but under ten times. The V call is TRBV12-3 or TRBV12-4, the J call TRBJ2-4; D is perhaps TRBD1 (5 bases). The V and J ends lost 2 bases and 0 bases respectively, with 11 bases between them. The CDR3 sequence is 16 residues long. The CDR3 sequence is CASSLTTVLAKNIQYF. In DNA form, the CDR3 reads TGTGCCAGCAGTTTAACGACAGTCCTAGCCAAAAACATTCAGTACTTC.